This T cell receptor beta chain was captured in a study of CD8 T cells in ankylosing spondylitis. Study-wide points: Characteristic of ankylosing spondylitis blood, it appeared, was a TCR beta motif comprising several highly homologous variants. Reportedly, significant enrichment of disease-linked clones occurred in matched ankylosing spondylitis synovial fluid. Several of the motif variants were reported before in synovial fluid and blood from reactive arthritis.

This clonotype was observed a few times. Its antigen remains unidentified. The V gene end was trimmed by 5 bases and the J gene end by 8 bases; junction bases not matched to a gene: 5. Germline V gene lookup returns CDR1 KGHDR and CDR2 SFDVKD. The CDR3 length is 14 residues. Libraries for TCR beta were made by quantitative 5'-RACE with molecular barcodes. TCRdb analysed the 5' RACE reads with MiXCR anew, one entry per CDR3 protein. The sample has approximately 400,000 distinct CDR3 sequences, about 25% seen once. This clonotype originated in a male donor with ankylosing spondylitis. Material: blood, either unsorted or a sorted T cell fraction (not recorded which). The chain recombines TRBV24-1 with TRBJ2-1; 10 positions match TRBD1. DNA for the CDR3: TGTGCCACCAGTGCGACAGGGGGCTTTTATGAGCAGTTCTTC. This gives the protein CATSATGGFYEQFF.